These 9 T cell receptor beta chains were all obtained from the same sample, sequenced in a study of blood T cell repertoires in COVID-19. Generated by immunoSEQ multiplex PCR, the TCRdb table keeps only in-frame clones and is missing some. This sample yields about 150,000 clones, of which roughly 80% are seen a single time; 9.5% to 13% belongs to the top ten. The sample taken for sequencing was peripheral blood. The receptors originated from a woman between 55 and 75 years old with COVID-19, enrolled during active disease.

The J gene is TRBJ1-2, the V gene TRBV29-1; D uncertain. The CDR3 length is 13 residues. V dropped 2 bases and J dropped 12 bases, with 19 bases sitting between them. CDR1 and CDR2 (germline): SQVTM, ANQGSEA. The CDR3: CSVESGRRGRDTF. The CDR3 nucleotides read TGCAGCGTTGAATCTGGCCGCCGGGGTAGGGACACCTTC.

The chain employs TRBV19 and TRBJ2-7; 10 bases line up with TRBD2. The germline V gene encodes CDR1 LNHDA and CDR2 SQIVND (reference sequence). This CDR3 is 14 amino acids long. V was pared by 6 bases and J by 6 bases, with 8 bases of the junction left unmatched. The CDR3 sequence is CASRNSGRAAEQYF. In DNA, the CDR3 is TGTGCCAGTAGGAACAGCGGGAGGGCCGCCGAGCAGTACTTC.

The chain recombines TRBV14 with TRBJ2-1; TRBD2 matches 13 bases. Germline V gene sequence: CDR1 SGHDN, CDR2 FVKESK. The junction had 9 bases not matched to a gene; V was cut back by 4 bases and J by 9 bases. This CDR3 contains 16 residues. The CDR3: CASSLTRGLAGFEQFF. The CDR3 coding sequence is TGTGCCAGCAGCCTAACGAGGGGACTAGCGGGGTTTGAGCAGTTCTTC. Combining the CDR3 with reference TRBV14 and TRBJ2-1 gives the whole variable domain EAGVTQFPSHSVIEKGQTVTLRCDPISGHDNLYWYRRVMGKEIKFLLHFVKESKQDESGMPNNRFLAERTGGTYSTLKVQPAELEDSGVYFCASSLTRGLAGFEQFFGPGTRLTVL.

The chain recombines TRBV6-2 or TRBV6-3 with TRBJ1-1, with TRBD1 matching 7 bases. The length of the CDR3 is 17 residues. CDR1 is MNHEY, CDR2 SVGEGT, per germline. The trim removed 2 bases at V and 0 bases at J, leaving 9 bases unmatched. As DNA, the CDR3 is TGTGCCAGCAGTTACAGGGGAATGACAGGGATGAACACTGAAGCTTTCTTT. Translating it yields CASSYRGMTGMNTEAFF.

The rearrangement uses TRBV7-6 and TRBJ2-1; 7 nucleotides align to TRBD1. The CDR3 runs to 15 residues. V lost 1 base and J lost 3; bases outside the gene matches: 3. The germline gives CDR1 SGHVS, CDR2 FNYEAQ. The CDR3: CASSLGTGDYNEQFF. The CDR3 DNA sequence: TGTGCCAGCAGCTTAGGAACAGGGGACTACAATGAGCAGTTCTTC.

This clone was recorded only once. The chain couples TRBV7-9 to TRBJ1-1, with D possibly TRBD1 on 6 matching bases. V was pared by 6 bases and J by 9 bases, with 23 bases between. Germline CDR1 reads SEHNR; CDR2 reads FQNEAQ (reference sequence). The CDR3 covers 15 residues. CDR3 bases: TGTGCCAGCAGTTCTACTCTTCGGACAGAAACTCAAGCTTTCTTT. Its protein product is CASSSTLRTETQAFF.

The genes are TRBV27 and TRBJ1-2; a weak D match, TRBD1 (5 bases). V lost 2 bases to trimming and J lost 5 bases, with 15 bases between them. In germline, CDR1 is MNHEY, CDR2 SMNVEV (reference sequence). CDR3 size: 15 residues. Written as DNA, the CDR3 is TGTGCCAGCAGTTTACGCTTGGACACCATATATGGCTACACCTTC. Translation gives CASSLRLDTIYGYTF.

The CDR3 sequence: CASSYRLYNQPQHF. CDR3 nucleotide sequence: TGTGCCAGCAGTTACCGACTTTACAATCAGCCCCAGCATTTT. The V gene is TRBV6-5, the J gene TRBJ1-5; D is unresolved. This CDR3 is 14 amino acids long. V gave up 2 bases and J gave up 3 bases, with 8 bases separating them. The germline gives CDR1 MNHEY, CDR2 SVGAGI.

This sequence joins TRBV7-2 and TRBJ2-3, with D perhaps TRBD2 (5 bases). CDR3 size: 15 residues. V lost 1 base, J lost 4 bases, and 12 bases lay in between. Germline V gene sequence: CDR1 SGHTA, CDR2 FQGNSA. The CDR3 DNA reads as TGTGCCAGCAGCTTAGTACGGATCGGGGCAGATACGCAGTATTTT. Its translation is CASSLVRIGADTQYF.